This TCR beta chain was profiled in a study of shared clonotypes between healthy human individuals. The germline V gene has CDR1 SEHNR and CDR2 FQNEAQ (reference sequence). This CDR3 contains 16 residues. Germline trimming cut 5 bases from V and 8 bases from J; bases unmatched to any gene: 16. On this clone: Its antigen is unidentified.

Overall study results and limits: On the whole, naive subsets had larger estimated richness than memory subsets had.

In the sorted-subset replicate PCRs, 150 to 250 ng DNA, 25,000 to 30,000 T cell genomes, was used. The data were produced by immunoSEQ multiplex PCR, yet TCRdb's version contains in-frame clones alone and is incomplete. The data hold roughly 720,000 clones, with roughly 87% observed a single time. The chain recombines TRBV7-9 with TRBJ1-2; 8 nucleotides line up with TRBD1. The receptor's source is a man aged 18 to 29 in good health. Some clones in this sample may be carry-over from other donors' samples. The sequencing sample was made of memory CD8+ T cells from PBMCs. Subset reported: CD45RO+ cells pooled with CCR7-negative TemRA cells. CDR3 DNA sequence: TGTGCCAGCAGCCCCACCCCAGGACAGGGACTTTGGGGCTACACCTTC. It codes for CASSPTPGQGLWGYTF.